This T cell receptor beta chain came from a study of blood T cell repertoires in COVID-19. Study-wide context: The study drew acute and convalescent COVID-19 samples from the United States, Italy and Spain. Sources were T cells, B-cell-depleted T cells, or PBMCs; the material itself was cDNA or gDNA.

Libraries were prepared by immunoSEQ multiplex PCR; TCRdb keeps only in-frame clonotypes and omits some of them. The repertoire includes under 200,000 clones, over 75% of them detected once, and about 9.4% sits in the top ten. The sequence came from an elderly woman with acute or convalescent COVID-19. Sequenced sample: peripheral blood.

The CDR3 spells CASSPSGRRLREQFF. DNA of the CDR3: TGTGCCAGCAGCCCGAGCGGGCGCCGGCTGCGTGAGCAGTTCTTC. The chain is built from TRBV14 and TRBJ2-1; maybe TRBD2 (6 bases). V lost 4 bases and J lost 9, with 19 bases in between. Germline V gene sequence: CDR1 SGHDN, CDR2 FVKESK. This CDR3 has 15 residues.